The entry that follows covers one T cell receptor (beta chain) sequence. This clone showed up many times. The target of this receptor is not known. It has no much larger one-base neighbor in the sample; base qualities were not kept. Genomic DNA was extracted from sorted cells for sequencing of the TCRbeta CDR3 region. The immunoSEQ Assay was used for sequencing of TCRbeta CDR3 regions. This immuneACCESS table, as held by TCRdb, lists in-frame sequences with V and J called but not all clones. Of the missing ones, under half trace to an unresolved V gene in checked studies; the others have no known cause. Recorded for this sample are about 27,000 clones; roughly 79% of them occurred a single time. The ten largest make up about a third of the sample. This record comes from a study of OX40 agonist ivuxolimab in advanced cancers. Regarding the study in general: The costimulatory receptor OX40 (CD134) was targeted by ivuxolimab, a fully human IgG2 agonistic monoclonal antibody. Of the approximately 50 dose-escalation patients, hepatocellular carcinoma was present in approximately 20, melanoma in around 15, renal cell carcinoma in 9 and head and neck cancer in 9. The paper covers the monotherapy dose-escalation part of the phase I ivuxolimab trial, which included N ≈ 57 patients. Intravenous ivuxolimab was administered to patients every 2 weeks at six dose levels: 0.01, 0.1, 0.3, 1.5, 3 and 10 mg/kg. The point of sequencing TCRbeta in the periphery was to test whether ivuxolimab changed TCR sequence diversity and drove clonal T-cell expansion. Partial responses occurred in three dose-escalation patients, of whom one had hepatocellular carcinoma and two had cutaneous melanoma. In the dose-escalation cohort, approximately 82% of patients were male, and the mean age was around 60 years, with a range of about 20 to 79. Prior anti-PD-1, anti-PD-L1 or anti-CTLA-4 therapy was permitted, and checkpoint inhibitors had been received by about 36% of dose-escalation patients.

For CDR1 and CDR2, the germline V gene lists SGDLS and YYNGEE. V is shortened by 3 bases, J by 0 bases, and the region joining them spans 11 bases. Including cysteine and phenylalanine, the CDR3 has 15 amino acids. Of all the DNA, just the CDR3 is kept, 45 bases in frame from base 1. Patients with autoimmune disease history or receiving systemic immunosuppression were excluded from the trial. Peripheral blood for TCR sequencing was drawn from every dose cohort at baseline, at cycle 4 day 1 and at cycle 7 day 1. Samples came from an open-label, multicenter, first-in-human phase I dose-escalation trial of ivuxolimab. Adults with locally advanced or metastatic melanoma, renal cell carcinoma, hepatocellular carcinoma or head and neck squamous cell carcinoma were enrolled in the trial. Before TCR sequencing, CD4+ T cells and CD8+ T cells from peripheral blood were sorted into separate populations. Study-wide conclusions, independent of this receptor: At doses of 0.1 to 3.0 mg/kg, clonal expansion of both CD4+ and CD8+ blood T cells was observed from baseline to week 6. After ivuxolimab, expanded clones were on average more numerous among CD8+ T cells than among CD4+ T cells. Antigen specificity was not determined for the clonally expanded peripheral T cells. Low levels of normalized T-cell clonal expansion were also seen in some patients who did not respond. In the 0.1-3.0 mg/kg groups, partial responders had among the lowest normalized peripheral clonal expansion, particularly in CD8+ T cells.

The sequence was obtained from an adult with an advanced solid tumor such as melanoma, head and neck, liver or kidney cancer. The sequence is built from TRBV9 and TRBJ2-3; the D element could tentatively be TRBD1 or TRBD2, as 5 bases agree for each. The sequencing here drew on CD4+ or CD8+ T cells sorted from blood, taken in a trial of the OX40 agonist ivuxolimab. The CDR3 amino acid sequence is: CASSATGTSTDTQYF. At the DNA level, the sequence is TGTGCCAGCAGCGCAACCGGGACCAGCACAGATACGCAGTATTTT.